One TCR beta chain is described in this entry. Its antigen remains unidentified. These data are taken from a study of T cell repertoires in cytomegalovirus infection. Study summary: Recently described HLA-C-restricted plus well-studied HLA-B-restricted CMV epitopes were used. Public signatures in TCR beta pointed to CMV infection and matching HLA type. Study-wide results and limits: HLA-C-restricted TCR beta clonotypes specific for CMV led the ex vivo response.

The CDR3 is 16 amino acids. The J segment lost 3 bases and the V segment lost 8 bases, leaving 10 bases of the junction unmatched. In TCRdb, the reads were re-called with MiXCR into one record per CDR3 protein. The repertoire includes about 920,000 distinct CDR3 sequences, roughly 30% of them detected once, and more than 13% sits in the top ten. The chain recombines TRBV12-3 or TRBV12-4 with TRBJ2-3, with 11 bases aligning to TRBD2. This clonotype was obtained from a human donor in good health (CMV status not recorded). Some clones in this sample may be carry-over from other donors' samples. The sample here was cultured CD8+ T cells from PBMCs, taken from culture after CMV antigen stimulation. Written as DNA, the CDR3 is TGTGCCAGCCTTTCCCAGACTAGCGGGGAAACAGATACGCAGTATTTT. Its translation is CASLSQTSGETDTQYF.